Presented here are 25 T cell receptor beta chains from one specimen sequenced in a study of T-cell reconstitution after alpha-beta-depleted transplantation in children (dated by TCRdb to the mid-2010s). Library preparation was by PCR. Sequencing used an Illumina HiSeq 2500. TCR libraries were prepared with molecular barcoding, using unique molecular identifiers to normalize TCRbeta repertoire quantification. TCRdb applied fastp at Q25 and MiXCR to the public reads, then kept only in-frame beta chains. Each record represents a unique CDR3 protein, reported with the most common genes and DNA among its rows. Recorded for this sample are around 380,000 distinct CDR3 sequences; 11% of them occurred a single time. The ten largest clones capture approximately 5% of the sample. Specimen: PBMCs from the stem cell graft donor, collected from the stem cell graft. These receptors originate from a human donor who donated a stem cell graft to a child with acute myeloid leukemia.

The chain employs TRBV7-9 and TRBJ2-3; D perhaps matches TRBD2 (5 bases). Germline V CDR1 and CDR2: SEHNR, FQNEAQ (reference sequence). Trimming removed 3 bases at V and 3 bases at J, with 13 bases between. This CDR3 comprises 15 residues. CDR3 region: CASSFAGLSTDTQYF. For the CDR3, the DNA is TGTGCCAGCAGCTTTGCGGGCCTATCGACAGATACGCAGTATTTT.

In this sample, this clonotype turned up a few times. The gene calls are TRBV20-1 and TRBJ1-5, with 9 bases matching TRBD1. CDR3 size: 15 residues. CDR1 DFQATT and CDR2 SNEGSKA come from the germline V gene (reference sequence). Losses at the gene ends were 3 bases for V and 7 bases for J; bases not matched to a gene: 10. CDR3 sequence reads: CSASARDREGQPQHF. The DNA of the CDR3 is TGCAGTGCTAGCGCCCGGGACAGGGAAGGGCAGCCCCAGCATTTT.

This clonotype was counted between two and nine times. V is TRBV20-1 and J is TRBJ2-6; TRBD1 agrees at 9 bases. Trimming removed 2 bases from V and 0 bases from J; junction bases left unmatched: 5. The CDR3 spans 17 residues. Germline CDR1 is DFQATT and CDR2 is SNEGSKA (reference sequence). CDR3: CSARMGQGHSGANVLTF. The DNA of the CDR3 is TGCAGTGCTAGAATGGGACAGGGCCACTCTGGGGCCAACGTCCTGACTTTC.

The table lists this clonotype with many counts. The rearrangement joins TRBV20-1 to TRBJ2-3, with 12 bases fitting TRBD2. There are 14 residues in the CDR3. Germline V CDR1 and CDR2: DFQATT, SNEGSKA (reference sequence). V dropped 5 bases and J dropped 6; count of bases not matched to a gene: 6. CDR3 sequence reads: CSAVTSGRGDTQYF. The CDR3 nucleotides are TGCAGTGCTGTGACTAGCGGGAGAGGTGATACGCAGTATTTT.

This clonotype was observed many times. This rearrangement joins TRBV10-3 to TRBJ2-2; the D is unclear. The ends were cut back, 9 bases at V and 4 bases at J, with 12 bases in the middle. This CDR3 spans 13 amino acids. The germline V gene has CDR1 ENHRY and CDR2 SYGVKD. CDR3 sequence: CAIERQSTGELFF. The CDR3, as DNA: TGTGCCATTGAGCGCCAATCCACCGGGGAGCTGTTTTTT.

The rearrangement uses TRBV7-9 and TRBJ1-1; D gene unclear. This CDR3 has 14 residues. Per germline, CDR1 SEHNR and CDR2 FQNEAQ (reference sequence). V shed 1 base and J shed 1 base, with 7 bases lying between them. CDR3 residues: CASSLDVSNTEAFF. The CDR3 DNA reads TGTGCCAGCAGCTTAGACGTCTCGAACACTGAAGCTTTCTTT.

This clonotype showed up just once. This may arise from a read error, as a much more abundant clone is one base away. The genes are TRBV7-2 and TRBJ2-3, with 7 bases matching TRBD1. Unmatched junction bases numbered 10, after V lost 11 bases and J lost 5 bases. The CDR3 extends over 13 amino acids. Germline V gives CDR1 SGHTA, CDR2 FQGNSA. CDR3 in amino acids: CAGNEGARDTQYF. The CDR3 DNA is TGTGCCGGCAATGAGGGGGCGCGAGATACGCAGTATTTT. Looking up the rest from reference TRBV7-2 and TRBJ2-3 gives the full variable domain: GAGVSQSPSNKVTEKGKDVELRCDPISGHTALYWYRQSLGQGLEFLIYFQGNSAPDKSGLPSDRFSAERTGGSVSTLTIQRTQQEDSAVYLCAGNEGARDTQYFGPGTRLTVL.

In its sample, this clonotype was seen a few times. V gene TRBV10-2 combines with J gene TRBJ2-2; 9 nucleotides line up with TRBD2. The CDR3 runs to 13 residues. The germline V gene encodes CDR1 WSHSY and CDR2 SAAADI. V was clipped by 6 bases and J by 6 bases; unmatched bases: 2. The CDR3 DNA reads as TGCGCCAGCAGGATAGCGGGAGCCGGGGAGCTGTTTTTT. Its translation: CASRIAGAGELFF.

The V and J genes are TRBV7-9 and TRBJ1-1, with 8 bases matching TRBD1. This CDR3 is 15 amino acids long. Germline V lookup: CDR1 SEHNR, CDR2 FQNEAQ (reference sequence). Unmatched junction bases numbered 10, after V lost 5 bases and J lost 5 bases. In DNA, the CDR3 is TGTGCCAGCAGCCAACCCGACAGGGGAAGAACTGAAGCTTTCTTT. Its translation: CASSQPDRGRTEAFF.

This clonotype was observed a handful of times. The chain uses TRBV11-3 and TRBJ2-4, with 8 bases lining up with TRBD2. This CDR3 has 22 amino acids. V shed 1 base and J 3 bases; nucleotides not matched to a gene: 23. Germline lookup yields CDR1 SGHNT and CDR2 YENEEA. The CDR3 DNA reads TGTGCCAGCAGCTTAGGGGCGAGGACTAGCAACGGATCCCCAAAATTCAAAAACATTCAGTACTTC. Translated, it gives CASSLGARTSNGSPKFKNIQYF.

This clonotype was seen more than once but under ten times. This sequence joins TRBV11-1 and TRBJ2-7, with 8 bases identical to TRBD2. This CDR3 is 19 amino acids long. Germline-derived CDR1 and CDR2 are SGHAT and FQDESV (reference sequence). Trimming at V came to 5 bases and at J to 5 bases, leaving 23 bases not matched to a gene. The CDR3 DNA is TGTGCCAGCAGCACGACACCGGGAGGGTTATTGATTTTACCCCACGAGCAGTACTTC. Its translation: CASSTTPGGLLILPHEQYF.

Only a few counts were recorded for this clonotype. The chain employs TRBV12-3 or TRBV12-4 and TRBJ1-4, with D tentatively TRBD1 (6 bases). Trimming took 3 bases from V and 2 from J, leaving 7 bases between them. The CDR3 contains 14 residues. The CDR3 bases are TGTGCCAGCAGTTTTGACAGGACTAATGAAAAACTGTTTTTT. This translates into CASSFDRTNEKLFF.

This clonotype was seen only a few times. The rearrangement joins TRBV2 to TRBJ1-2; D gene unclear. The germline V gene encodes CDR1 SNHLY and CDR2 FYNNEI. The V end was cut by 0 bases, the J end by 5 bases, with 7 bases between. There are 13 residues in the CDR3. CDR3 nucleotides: TGTGCCAGCAGTGAAGCGCAGCTGTATGGCTACACCTTC. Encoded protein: CASSEAQLYGYTF.

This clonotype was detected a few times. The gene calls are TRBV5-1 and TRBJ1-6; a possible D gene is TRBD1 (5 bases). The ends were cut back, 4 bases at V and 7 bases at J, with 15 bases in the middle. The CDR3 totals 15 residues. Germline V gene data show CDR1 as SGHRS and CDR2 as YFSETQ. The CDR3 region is CASSPGAGRNSPLHF. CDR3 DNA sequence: TGCGCCAGCAGCCCCGGGGCAGGGAGAAATTCACCCCTCCACTTT.

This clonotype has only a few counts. In DNA form, the CDR3 reads TGCAGCGTTACGCCCGGTAACCGGGAGCTGTTTTTT. This codes for CSVTPGNRELFF. The rearrangement uses TRBV29-1 and TRBJ2-2, with unresolved D. Trimming left V 5 bases short and J 9 bases short, with 13 bases between. From germline, CDR1 is SQVTM and CDR2 ANQGSEA. The CDR3 is made up of 12 amino acids.

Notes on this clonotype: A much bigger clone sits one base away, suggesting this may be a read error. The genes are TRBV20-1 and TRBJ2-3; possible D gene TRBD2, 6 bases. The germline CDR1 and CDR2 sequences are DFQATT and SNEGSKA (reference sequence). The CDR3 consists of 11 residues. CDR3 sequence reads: CSARSGDAQYF. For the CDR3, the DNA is TGCAGTGCTAGATCGGGAGATGCGCAGTATTTT.

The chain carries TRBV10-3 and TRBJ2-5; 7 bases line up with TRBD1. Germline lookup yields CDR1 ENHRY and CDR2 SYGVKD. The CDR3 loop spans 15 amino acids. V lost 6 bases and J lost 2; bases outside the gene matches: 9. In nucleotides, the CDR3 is TGTGCCATCAGCGCCCAGTGGGGACAGCAAGAGACCCAGTACTTC. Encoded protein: CAISAQWGQQETQYF.

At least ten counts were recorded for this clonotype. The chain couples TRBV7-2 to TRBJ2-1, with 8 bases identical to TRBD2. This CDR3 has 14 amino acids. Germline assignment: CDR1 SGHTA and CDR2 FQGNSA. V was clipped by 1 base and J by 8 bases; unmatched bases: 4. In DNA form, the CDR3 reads TGTGCCAGCAGCTTAGTTGGGACTAGTTATGAGCAGTTCTTC. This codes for CASSLVGTSYEQFF.

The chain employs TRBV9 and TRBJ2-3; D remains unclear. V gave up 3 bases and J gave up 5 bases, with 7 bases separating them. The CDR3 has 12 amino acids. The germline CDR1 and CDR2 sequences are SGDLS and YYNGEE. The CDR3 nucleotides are TGTGCCAGCAGCGGAATCGGAGATACGCAGTATTTT. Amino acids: CASSGIGDTQYF.

Here the CDR3 reads CASSIVYQPQHF. The CDR3 DNA is TGTGCCAGTAGTATTGTGTATCAGCCCCAGCATTTT. The V and J genes are TRBV19 and TRBJ1-5; D remains ambiguous. The CDR3 length is 12 residues. V dropped 3 bases and J dropped 5 bases, with 5 bases sitting between them. Germline assignment: CDR1 LNHDA and CDR2 SQIVND (reference sequence).

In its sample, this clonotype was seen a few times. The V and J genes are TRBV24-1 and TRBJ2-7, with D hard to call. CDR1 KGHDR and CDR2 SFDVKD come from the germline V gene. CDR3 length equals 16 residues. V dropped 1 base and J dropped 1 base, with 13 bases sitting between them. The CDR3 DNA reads TGTGCCACCAGTGATTTCAAGCGCGTTGTTTCCTACGAGCAGTACTTC. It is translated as CATSDFKRVVSYEQYF.

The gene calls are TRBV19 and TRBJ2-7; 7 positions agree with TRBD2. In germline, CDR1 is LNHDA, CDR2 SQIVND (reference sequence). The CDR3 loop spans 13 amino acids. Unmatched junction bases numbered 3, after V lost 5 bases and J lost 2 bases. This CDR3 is CASSGRVAYEQYV. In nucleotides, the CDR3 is TGTGCCAGTAGTGGGAGGGTGGCCTACGAGCAGTACGTC.

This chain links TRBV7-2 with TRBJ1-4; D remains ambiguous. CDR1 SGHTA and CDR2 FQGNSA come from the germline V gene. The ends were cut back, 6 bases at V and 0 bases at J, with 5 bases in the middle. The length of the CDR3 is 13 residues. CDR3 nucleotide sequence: TGTGCCAGCAGGGGCCCAACTAATGAAAAACTGTTTTTT. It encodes CASRGPTNEKLFF.

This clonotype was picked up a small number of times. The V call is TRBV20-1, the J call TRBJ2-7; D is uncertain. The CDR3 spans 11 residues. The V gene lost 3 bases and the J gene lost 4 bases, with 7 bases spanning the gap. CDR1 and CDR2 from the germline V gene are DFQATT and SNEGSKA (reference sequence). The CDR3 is CSARSSYEQYF. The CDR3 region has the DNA TGCAGTGCTAGGTCCAGTTACGAGCAGTACTTC.

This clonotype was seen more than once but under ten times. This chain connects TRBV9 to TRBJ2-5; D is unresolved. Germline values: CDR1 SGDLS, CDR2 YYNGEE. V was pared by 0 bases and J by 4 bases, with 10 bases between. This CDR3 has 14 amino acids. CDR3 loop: CASSVALLGETQYF. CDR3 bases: TGTGCCAGCAGCGTAGCGCTTTTAGGAGAGACCCAGTACTTC.